The sequence of this T cell receptor (beta chain) was determined in a study of CD8 T cells in Susac syndrome. Germline V gene sequence: CDR1 SGHVS, CDR2 FQNEAQ. The CDR3 contains 13 residues. V gave up 3 bases and J gave up 8 bases; unmatched junction bases: 4. An amount of RNA that ranged from 0.5 to 1 ug was reverse transcribed with random hexamers. One entry per CDR3 protein, called by TCRdb with MiXCR from the immunoSEQ multiplex PCR reads. The profile shows some 100,000 distinct CDR3 sequences, around nine tenths of them singletons. This clonotype is a singleton in its sample. This receptor was taken from a human donor in good health. Sequencing was performed on CD4+ T cells from PBMCs. The chain carries TRBV7-8 and TRBJ1-2; 9 bases map to TRBD1. DNA of the CDR3: TGTGCCAGCAGCTTCACAGGGGGCGGGGGCTACACCTTC. Protein: CASSFTGGGGYTF.